This TCR beta chain was sequenced for a study of shared clonotypes between healthy human individuals. Study as a whole: The cohort had a couple of women and a few men, ages 18 to 49. Study findings and constraints: Relative to their counterparts shared across all four donors, non-shared clonotypes exhibited diminished generation probabilities.

Comments on this clone: Antigen unknown.

Sequencing was performed with immunoSEQ multiplex PCR; in TCRdb, only in-frame clones are kept and a portion is missing. Counted here are more than 400,000 clones, about 96% occurring once; the ten biggest clones make up 0.06%. The sequenced material came from naive CD4+ T cells sorted from blood. Subset indicated: CD45RA+ positively selected. This receptor was taken from a woman younger than 45 in good health.

The CDR3 nucleotides read TGTGCCAGCAGCTTGGTGGGGTCGGCCCCGATGGATGAGCAGTTCTTC. Amino acids: CASSLVGSAPMDEQFF. The V and J genes are TRBV7-2 and TRBJ2-1; no definite D call. Germline V lookup: CDR1 SGHTA, CDR2 FQGNSA. Trimming left V 3 bases short and J 8 bases short, with 20 bases between. This CDR3 has 16 residues.